This T cell receptor beta chain was retrieved from a study of spatial heterogeneity in lung cancer. Findings and limits, study-wide: Counts of expanded intratumoral alpha and beta TCRs tracked tumor mutation counts.

The CDR3 is 14 amino acids. Germline V gives CDR1 SGHTA, CDR2 FQGNSA. The V and J ends lost 1 base and 1 base respectively, with 7 bases between them. This clonotype showed up many times. Its matching antigen is unknown. This beta chain is off target for a library built for alpha chains, so its abundance means little. TCRdb fed the 5' RACE reads into MiXCR, producing one record per CDR3 protein. The sample has about 14,000 distinct CDR3 sequences; about 4.4% are singletons. Time point here: sample taken at primary tumor resection. Whole RNA, isolated from tumor, nontumor lung or frozen PBMC, was sequenced without prior sorting.

The receptor was isolated from a female donor with early-stage non-small cell lung cancer. Sequenced here: lung tumor tissue, sampled at surgery. The rearrangement links TRBV7-2 to TRBJ2-5, with D unresolved. CDR3 loop: CASSLDLGQETQYF. CDR3 DNA: TGTGCCAGCAGCTTAGACCTGGGCCAAGAGACCCAGTACTTC.